Only a few counts were recorded for the clone carrying this T cell receptor beta chain. Its antigen is currently unknown. TCRdb called the 5' RACE reads again in MiXCR, with one record for every CDR3 protein. The sample records nearly 40,000 distinct CDR3 sequences, 18% being singletons. CDR3 length: 15 amino acids. CDR1 is SGHKS, CDR2 YYEKEE, per germline (reference sequence). The V and J ends lost 0 bases and 7 bases, in that order; junction bases with no gene match: 7. Findings of the study overall: Larger-cohort validation covered only one TCR beta V-J rearrangement.

V and J are TRBV5-5 and TRBJ2-1; TRBD2 aligns across 7 bases. Sequencing was performed on naive CD4+ T cells sorted from a lymph node. The sample's subset: naive CD4+ T cells, CD4+CD45RA+CD25-. This TCR came from a female donor with breast cancer. The chain's CDR3 is CASSLGSGIENEQFF. For the CDR3, the DNA is TGTGCCAGCAGCTTGGGGAGCGGGATAGAGAATGAGCAGTTCTTC.